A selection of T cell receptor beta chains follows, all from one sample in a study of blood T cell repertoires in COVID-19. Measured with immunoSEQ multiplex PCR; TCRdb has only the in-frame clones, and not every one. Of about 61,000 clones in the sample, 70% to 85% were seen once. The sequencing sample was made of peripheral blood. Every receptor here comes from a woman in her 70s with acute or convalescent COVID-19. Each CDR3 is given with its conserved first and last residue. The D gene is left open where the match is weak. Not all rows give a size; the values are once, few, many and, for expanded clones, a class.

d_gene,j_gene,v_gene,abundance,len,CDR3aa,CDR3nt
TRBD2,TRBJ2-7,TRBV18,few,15,CASSPRASGSYEQYF,TGTGCCAGCTCACCAAGGGCTAGCGGGAGTTACGAGCAGTACTTC
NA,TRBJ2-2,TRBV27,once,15,CASSPRVGGTGELFF,TGTGCCAGCAGTCCACGGGTGGGGGGCACCGGGGAGCTGTTTTTT
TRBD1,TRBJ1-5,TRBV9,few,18,CASSARTGEAHSNQPQHF,TGTGCCAGCAGCGCCCGGACAGGGGAGGCCCATAGCAATCAGCCCCAGCATTTT
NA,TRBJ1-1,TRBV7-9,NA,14,CAAQPVGTRGGAFF,TGTGCCGCACAGCCGGTAGGAACCCGGGGAGGGGCTTTCTTT
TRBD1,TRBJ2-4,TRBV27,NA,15,CASMLDRAVSDIQYF,TGTGCCAGCATGCTTGACAGGGCTGTGTCGGACATTCAGTACTTC
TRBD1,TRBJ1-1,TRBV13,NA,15,CASSFQGARNTEAFF,TGTGCCAGCAGCTTCCAGGGGGCGCGAAACACTGAAGCTTTCTTT
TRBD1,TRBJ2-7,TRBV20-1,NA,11,CSGRQGYEQYF,TGCAGTGGGAGACAGGGCTACGAGCAGTACTTC
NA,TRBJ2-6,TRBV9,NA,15,CASSGWTAGANVLTF,TGTGCCAGCAGCGGATGGACAGCTGGGGCCAACGTCCTGACTTTC
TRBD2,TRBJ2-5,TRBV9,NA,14,CASSVDSSGGTQYF,TGTGCCAGCAGCGTAGATTCTAGCGGGGGGACCCAGTACTTC
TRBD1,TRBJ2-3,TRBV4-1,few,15,CASSPNRGSTDTQYF,TGCGCCAGCAGTCCCAACAGGGGTAGCACAGATACGCAGTATTTT
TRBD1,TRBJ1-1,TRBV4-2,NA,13,CASSLATGSEAFF,TGTGCCAGCAGCCTTGCGACAGGGTCTGAAGCTTTCTTT
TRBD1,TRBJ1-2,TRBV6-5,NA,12,CASSSGQGGYTF,TGTGCCAGCAGTTCGGGACAGGGAGGCTACACCTTC
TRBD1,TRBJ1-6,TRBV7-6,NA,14,CASSLGTENSPLHF,TGTGCCAGCAGCCTTGGGACAGAAAATTCACCCCTCCACTTT
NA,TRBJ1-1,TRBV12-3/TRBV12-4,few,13,CASSPPKNTEAFF,TGTGCCAGCAGCCCCCCCAAGAACACTGAAGCTTTCTTT
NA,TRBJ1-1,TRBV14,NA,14,CASSQGPGSTEAFF,TGTGCCAGCAGCCAAGGGCCAGGGTCCACTGAAGCTTTCTTT
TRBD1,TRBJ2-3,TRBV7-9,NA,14,CASSPGQETDTQYF,TGTGCCAGCAGCCCTGGACAGGAGACAGATACGCAGTATTTT
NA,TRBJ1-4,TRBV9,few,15,CASSVEGRANEKLFF,TGTGCCAGCAGCGTAGAGGGGAGGGCTAATGAAAAACTGTTTTTT
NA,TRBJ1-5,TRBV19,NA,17,CASTQVAGRGGNQPQHF,TGTGCCAGTACCCAGGTGGCCGGGAGGGGGGGCAATCAGCCCCAGCATTTT
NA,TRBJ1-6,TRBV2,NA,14,CASRPSAGYSPLHF,TGTGCCAGCAGACCATCCGCGGGGTATTCACCCCTCCACTTT
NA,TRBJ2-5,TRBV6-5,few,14,CATNVWTAQETQYF,TGTGCCACAAACGTATGGACAGCCCAAGAGACCCAGTACTTC
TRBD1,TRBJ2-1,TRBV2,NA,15,CASSADRGPYNEQFF,TGTGCCAGCAGCGCCGACAGGGGGCCCTACAATGAGCAGTTCTTC
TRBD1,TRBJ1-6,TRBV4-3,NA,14,CASSLGTGVSPLHF,TGCGCCAGCAGCCTGGGGACAGGGGTTTCACCCCTCCACTTT
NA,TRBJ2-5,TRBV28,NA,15,CASSLGRGRSETQYF,TGTGCCAGCAGTTTGGGTAGGGGCCGATCCGAGACCCAGTACTTC
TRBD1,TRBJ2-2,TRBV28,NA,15,CASSPGGTGTGELFF,TGTGCCAGCAGTCCGGGCGGGACAGGGACCGGGGAGCTGTTTTTT
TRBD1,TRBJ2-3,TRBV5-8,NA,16,CASTMGTGGSRDTQYF,TGTGCCAGCACCATGGGGACAGGGGGTTCGAGAGATACGCAGTATTTT
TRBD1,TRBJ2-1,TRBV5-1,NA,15,CASSPGDSSYNEQFF,TGCGCCAGCAGCCCCGGGGACAGCTCCTACAATGAGCAGTTCTTC
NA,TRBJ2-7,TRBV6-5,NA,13,CASQIPGQSEQYF,TGTGCCAGCCAGATCCCCGGACAATCCGAGCAGTACTTC
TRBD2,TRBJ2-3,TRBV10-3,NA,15,CAISAAAGGTDTQYF,TGTGCCATCAGTGCAGCAGCGGGGGGCACAGATACGCAGTATTTT
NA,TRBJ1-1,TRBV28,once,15,CASSRVGQFNTEAFF,TGTGCCAGCAGTCGGGTGGGGCAGTTTAACACTGAAGCTTTCTTT
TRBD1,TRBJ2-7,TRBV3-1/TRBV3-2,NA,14,CASSLGTGRSEQYF,TGTGCCAGCAGCCTGGGGACAGGGAGAAGCGAGCAGTACTTC
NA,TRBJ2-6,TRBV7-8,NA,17,CASSLGVGASGANVLTF,TGTGCCAGCAGCTTAGGTGTAGGGGCCTCTGGGGCCAACGTCCTGACTTTC
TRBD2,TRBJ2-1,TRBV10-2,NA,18,CASSRTSGGAGSYNEQFF,TGCGCCAGCAGTCGGACTAGCGGGGGGGCCGGTTCCTACAATGAGCAGTTCTTC
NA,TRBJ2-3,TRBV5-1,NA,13,CASSLEGADTQYF,TGCGCCAGCAGCTTGGAGGGGGCAGATACGCAGTATTTT
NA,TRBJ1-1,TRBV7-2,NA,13,CASSWGGYTEAFF,TGTGCCAGCAGTTGGGGGGGATACACTGAAGCTTTCTTT
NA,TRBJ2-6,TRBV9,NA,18,CASSEPEQHLQGANVLTF,TGTGCCAGCAGCGAGCCTGAACAGCACCTACAGGGGGCCAACGTCCTGACTTTC
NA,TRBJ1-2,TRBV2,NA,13,CASSDRGYYGYTF,TGTGCCAGCAGTGATCGGGGTTACTATGGCTACACCTTC
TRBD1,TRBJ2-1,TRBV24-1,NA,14,CATSDAGQGNEQFF,TGTGCCACCAGTGATGCGGGACAGGGCAATGAGCAGTTCTTC
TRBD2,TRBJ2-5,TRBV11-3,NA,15,CASSAVRGGRETQYF,TGTGCCAGCAGCGCGGTTCGGGGGGGACGGGAGACCCAGTACTTC
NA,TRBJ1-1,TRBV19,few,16,CASSMGAGDLNTEAFF,TGTGCCAGTAGTATGGGGGCAGGGGATCTGAACACTGAAGCTTTCTTT
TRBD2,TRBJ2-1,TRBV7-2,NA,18,CASSSPRTSGSSYNEQFF,TGTGCCAGCAGCTCACCACGGACTAGCGGGAGCTCCTACAATGAGCAGTTCTTC
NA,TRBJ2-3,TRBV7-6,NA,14,CASSFDGVTDTQYF,TGTGCCAGCAGCTTCGACGGGGTCACAGATACGCAGTATTTT
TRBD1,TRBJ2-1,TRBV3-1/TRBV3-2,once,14,CASSQADRGDEQFF,TGTGCCAGCAGCCAAGCAGACAGGGGAGATGAGCAGTTCTTC
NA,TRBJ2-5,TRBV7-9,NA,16,CASSLGGGEGQETQYF,TGTGCCAGCAGCTTAGGTGGAGGGGAAGGACAAGAGACCCAGTACTTC
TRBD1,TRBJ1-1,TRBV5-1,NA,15,CASSPLTGGSTEAFF,TGCGCCAGCAGCCCATTGACAGGGGGAAGTACTGAAGCTTTCTTT
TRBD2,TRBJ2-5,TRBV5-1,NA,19,CASSPEGGGLIPKQETQYF,TGCGCCAGCAGCCCGGAAGGCGGGGGGCTCATACCTAAACAAGAGACCCAGTACTTC
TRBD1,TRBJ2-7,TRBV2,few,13,CASSQTGFGEQYF,TGTGCCAGCAGTCAGACAGGGTTTGGAGAGCAGTACTTC
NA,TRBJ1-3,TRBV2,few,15,CASSDRLISGNTIYF,TGTGCCAGCAGTGATCGGTTAATCTCTGGAAACACCATATATTTT
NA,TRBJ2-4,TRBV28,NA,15,CASSRSGDPGNIQYF,TGTGCCAGCAGTCGATCAGGGGACCCCGGGAACATTCAGTACTTC
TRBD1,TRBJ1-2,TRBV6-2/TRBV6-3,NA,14,CASSPDRRRASYTF,TGTGCCAGCAGCCCGGACAGGCGACGGGCTAGCTACACCTTC
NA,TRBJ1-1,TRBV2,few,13,CASKGQQNTEAFF,TGTGCCAGCAAGGGGCAGCAGAACACTGAAGCTTTCTTT
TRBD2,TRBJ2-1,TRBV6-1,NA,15,CASSQPGLAGNEQFF,TGTGCCAGCAGTCAACCGGGACTAGCGGGGAATGAGCAGTTCTTC
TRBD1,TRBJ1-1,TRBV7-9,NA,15,CASSFRQGGNTEAFF,TGTGCCAGCAGCTTCAGACAGGGGGGGAACACTGAAGCTTTCTTT
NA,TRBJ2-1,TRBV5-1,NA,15,CASQAGSVAYNEQFF,TGCGCCAGCCAGGCGGGTAGCGTCGCCTACAATGAGCAGTTCTTC